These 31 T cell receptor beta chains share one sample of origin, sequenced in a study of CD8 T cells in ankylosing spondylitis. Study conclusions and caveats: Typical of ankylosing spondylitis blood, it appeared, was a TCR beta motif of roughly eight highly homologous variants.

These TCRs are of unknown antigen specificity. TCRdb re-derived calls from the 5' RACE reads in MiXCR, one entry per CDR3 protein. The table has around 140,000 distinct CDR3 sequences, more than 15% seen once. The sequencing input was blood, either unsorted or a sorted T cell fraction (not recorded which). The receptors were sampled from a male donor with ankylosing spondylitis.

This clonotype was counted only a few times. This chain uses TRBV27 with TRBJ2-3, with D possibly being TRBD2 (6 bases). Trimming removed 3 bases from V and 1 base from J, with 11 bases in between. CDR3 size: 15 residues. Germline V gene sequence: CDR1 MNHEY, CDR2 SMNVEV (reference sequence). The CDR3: CASSFPGVGTDTQYF. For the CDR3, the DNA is TGTGCCAGCAGTTTCCCGGGAGTCGGCACAGATACGCAGTATTTT.

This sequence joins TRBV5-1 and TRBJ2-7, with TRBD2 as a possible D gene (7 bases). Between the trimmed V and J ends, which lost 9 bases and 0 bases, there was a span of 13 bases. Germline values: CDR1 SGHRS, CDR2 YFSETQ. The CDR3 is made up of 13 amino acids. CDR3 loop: CATRGGASYEQYF. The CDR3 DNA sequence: TGCGCCACCCGAGGGGGGGCCTCCTACGAGCAGTACTTC.

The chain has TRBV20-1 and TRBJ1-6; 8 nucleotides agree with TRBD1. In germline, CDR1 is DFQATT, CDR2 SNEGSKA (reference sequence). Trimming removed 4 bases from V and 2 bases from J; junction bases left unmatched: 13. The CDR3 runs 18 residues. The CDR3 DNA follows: TGCAGTGCTACGGTACAGGGGGTCCTCGTGGCCTATAATTCACCCCTCCACTTT. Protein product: CSATVQGVLVAYNSPLHF.

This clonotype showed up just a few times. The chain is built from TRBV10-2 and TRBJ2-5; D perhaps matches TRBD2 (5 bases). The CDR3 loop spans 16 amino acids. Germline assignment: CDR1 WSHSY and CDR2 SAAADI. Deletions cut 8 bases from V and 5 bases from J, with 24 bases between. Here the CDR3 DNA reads TGCGCCAGCTCGCCTGTTTCACTAGATCTGCGGGAGACCCAGTACTTC. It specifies CASSPVSLDLRETQYF.

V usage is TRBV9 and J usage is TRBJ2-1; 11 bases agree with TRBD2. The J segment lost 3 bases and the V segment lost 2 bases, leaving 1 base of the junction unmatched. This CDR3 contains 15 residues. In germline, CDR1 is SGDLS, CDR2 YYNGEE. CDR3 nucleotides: TGTGCCAGCAGCGTTAGCGGGAGGGTCTACAATGAGCAGTTCTTC. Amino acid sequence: CASSVSGRVYNEQFF.

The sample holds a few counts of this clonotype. As DNA, the CDR3 is TGTGCCAGCAGTTCAGACGCTGGACAGGGGGATCAGCCCCAGCATTTT. Translation: CASSSDAGQGDQPQHF. The chain is built from TRBV7-9 and TRBJ1-5; 10 bases map to TRBD1. From germline, CDR1 is SEHNR and CDR2 FQNEAQ (reference sequence). The CDR3 covers 16 residues. The V segment lost 6 bases and the J segment 5 bases; nucleotides outside the gene matches: 10.

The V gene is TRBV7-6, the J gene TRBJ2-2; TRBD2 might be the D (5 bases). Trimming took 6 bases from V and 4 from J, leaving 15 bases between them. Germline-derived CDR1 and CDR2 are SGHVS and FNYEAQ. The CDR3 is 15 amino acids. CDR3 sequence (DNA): TGTGCCAGCAGAGCAACCCCAGCGGCCACCGGGGAGCTGTTTTTT. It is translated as CASRATPAATGELFF.

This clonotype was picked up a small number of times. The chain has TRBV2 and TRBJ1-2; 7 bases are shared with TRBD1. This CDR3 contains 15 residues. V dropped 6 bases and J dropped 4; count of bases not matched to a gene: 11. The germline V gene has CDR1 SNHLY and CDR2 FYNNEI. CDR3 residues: CASSPTGAGGYGYTF. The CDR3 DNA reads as TGTGCCAGCAGCCCCACGGGGGCAGGGGGCTATGGCTACACCTTC. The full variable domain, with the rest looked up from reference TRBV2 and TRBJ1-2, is EPEVTQTPSHQVTQMGQEVILRCVPISNHLYFYWYRQILGQKVEFLVSFYNNEISEKSEIFDDQFSVERPDGSNFTLKIRSTKLEDSAMYFCASSPTGAGGYGYTFGSGTRLTVV.

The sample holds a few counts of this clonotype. CDR3 loop: CASSTWTGTTDTQYF. CDR3 bases: TGTGCCAGCAGCACTTGGACAGGGACCACAGATACGCAGTATTTT. The gene calls are TRBV7-3 and TRBJ2-3; 8 bases are a match to TRBD1. CDR1 and CDR2 from the germline V gene are SGHTA and FQGTGA. With V trimmed by 5 bases and J by 2 bases, 6 bases remained unmatched. This CDR3 region has 15 residues.

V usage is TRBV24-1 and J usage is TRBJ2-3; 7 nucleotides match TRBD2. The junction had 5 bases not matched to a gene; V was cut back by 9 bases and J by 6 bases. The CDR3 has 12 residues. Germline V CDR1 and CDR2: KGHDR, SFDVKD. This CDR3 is CATGREFDTQYF. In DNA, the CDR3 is TGTGCCACCGGGCGGGAGTTTGATACGCAGTATTTT.

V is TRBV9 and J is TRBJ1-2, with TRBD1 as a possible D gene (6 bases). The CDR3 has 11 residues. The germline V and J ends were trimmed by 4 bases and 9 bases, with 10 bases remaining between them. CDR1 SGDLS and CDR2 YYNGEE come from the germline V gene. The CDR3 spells CASSNTGSYTF. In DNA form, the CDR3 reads TGTGCCAGCAGCAACACAGGGAGCTACACCTTC.

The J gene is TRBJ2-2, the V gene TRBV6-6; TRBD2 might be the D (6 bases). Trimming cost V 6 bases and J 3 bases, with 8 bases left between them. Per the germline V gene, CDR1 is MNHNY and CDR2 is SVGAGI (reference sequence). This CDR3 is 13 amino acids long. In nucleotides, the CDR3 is TGTGCCAGCAGCGGGGACTACACCGGGGAGCTGTTTTTT. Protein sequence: CASSGDYTGELFF.

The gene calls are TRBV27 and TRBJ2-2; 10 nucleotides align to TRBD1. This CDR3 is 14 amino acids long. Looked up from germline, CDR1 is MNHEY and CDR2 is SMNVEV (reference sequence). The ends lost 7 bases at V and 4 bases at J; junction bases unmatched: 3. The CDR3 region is CASKGTGATGELFF. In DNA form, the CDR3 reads TGTGCCAGCAAAGGGACAGGGGCCACCGGGGAGCTGTTTTTT.

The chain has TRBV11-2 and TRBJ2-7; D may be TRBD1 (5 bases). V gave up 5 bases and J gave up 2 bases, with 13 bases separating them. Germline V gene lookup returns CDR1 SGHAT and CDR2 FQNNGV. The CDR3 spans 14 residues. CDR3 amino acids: CASSHQGYTYEQYF. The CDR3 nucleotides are TGTGCCAGCAGCCATCAGGGTTACACCTACGAGCAGTACTTC.

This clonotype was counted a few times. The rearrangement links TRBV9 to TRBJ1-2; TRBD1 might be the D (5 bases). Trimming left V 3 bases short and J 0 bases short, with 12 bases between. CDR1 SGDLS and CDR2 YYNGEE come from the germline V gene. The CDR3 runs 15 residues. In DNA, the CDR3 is TGTGCCAGCAGCGCCCAGCCGACAGCTAACTATGGCTACACCTTC. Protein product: CASSAQPTANYGYTF.

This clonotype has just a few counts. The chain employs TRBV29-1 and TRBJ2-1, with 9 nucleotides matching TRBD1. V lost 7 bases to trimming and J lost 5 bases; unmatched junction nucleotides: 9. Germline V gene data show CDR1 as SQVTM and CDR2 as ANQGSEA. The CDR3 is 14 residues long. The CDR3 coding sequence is TGCAGCGCCGATGGGACAGGGTATGACAATGAGCAGTTCTTC. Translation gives CSADGTGYDNEQFF.

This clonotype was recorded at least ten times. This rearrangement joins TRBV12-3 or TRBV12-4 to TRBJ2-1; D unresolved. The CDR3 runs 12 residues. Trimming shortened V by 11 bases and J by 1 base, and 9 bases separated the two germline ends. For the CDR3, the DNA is TGTGCCGTGACTGCTTCCTACAATGAGCAGTTCTTC. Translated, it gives CAVTASYNEQFF.

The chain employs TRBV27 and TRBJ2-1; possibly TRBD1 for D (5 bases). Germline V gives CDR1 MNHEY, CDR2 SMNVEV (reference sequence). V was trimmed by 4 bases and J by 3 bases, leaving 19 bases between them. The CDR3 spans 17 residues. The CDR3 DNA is TGTGCCAGCAGTTCTAGGGGTGGTCTCTTTTTCTACAATGAGCAGTTCTTC. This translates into CASSSRGGLFFYNEQFF.

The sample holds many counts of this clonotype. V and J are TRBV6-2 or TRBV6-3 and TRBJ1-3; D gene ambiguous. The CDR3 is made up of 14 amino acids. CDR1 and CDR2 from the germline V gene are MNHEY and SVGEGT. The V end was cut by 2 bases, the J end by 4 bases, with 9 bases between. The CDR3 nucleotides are TGTGCCAGCAGTTACCGGTCCGACGGAAACACCATATATTTT. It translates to CASSYRSDGNTIYF.

The CDR3 coding sequence is TGTGCCAGCAACCCGACGGGAAGCGGGAACTACGAGCAGTACTTC. This translates into CASNPTGSGNYEQYF. The chain uses TRBV27 and TRBJ2-7; 7 positions match TRBD2. Germline-derived CDR1 and CDR2 are MNHEY and SMNVEV (reference sequence). The CDR3 is 15 residues long. V was pared by 7 bases and J by 3 bases, with 12 bases of the junction left unmatched.

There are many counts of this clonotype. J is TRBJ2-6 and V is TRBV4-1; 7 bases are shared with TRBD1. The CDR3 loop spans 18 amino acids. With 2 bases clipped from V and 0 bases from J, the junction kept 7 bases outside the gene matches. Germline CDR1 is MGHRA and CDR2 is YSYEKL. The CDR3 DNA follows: TGCGCCAGCAGCCAATTGGACAGGACATACTCTGGGGCCAACGTCCTGACTTTC. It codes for CASSQLDRTYSGANVLTF.

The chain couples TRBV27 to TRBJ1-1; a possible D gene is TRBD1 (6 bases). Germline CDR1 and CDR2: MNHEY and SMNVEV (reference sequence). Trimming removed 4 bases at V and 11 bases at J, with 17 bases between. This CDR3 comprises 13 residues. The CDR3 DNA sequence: TGTGCCAGCAGTTCACCCAGGGGATCCCGCGCTTTCTTT. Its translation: CASSSPRGSRAFF.

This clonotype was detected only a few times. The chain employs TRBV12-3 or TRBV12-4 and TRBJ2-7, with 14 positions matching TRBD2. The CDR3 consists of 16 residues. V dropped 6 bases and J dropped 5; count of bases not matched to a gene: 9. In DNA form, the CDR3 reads TGTGCCAGCAGCCCCCGACTAGCGGGAGGGCCGCACGAGCAGTACTTC. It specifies CASSPRLAGGPHEQYF.

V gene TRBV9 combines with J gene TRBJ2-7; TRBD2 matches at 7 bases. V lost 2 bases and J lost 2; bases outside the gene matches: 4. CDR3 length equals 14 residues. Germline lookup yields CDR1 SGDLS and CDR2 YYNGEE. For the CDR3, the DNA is TGTGCCAGCAGCGTTTCTAGCGGCACCTACGAGCAGTACTTC. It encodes CASSVSSGTYEQYF.

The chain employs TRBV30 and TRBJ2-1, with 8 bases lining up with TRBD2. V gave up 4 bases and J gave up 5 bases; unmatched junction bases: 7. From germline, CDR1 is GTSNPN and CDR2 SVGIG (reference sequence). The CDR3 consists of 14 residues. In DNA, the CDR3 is TGTGCCTGGACCAGCGGGAGATTGAACAATGAGCAGTTCTTC. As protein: CAWTSGRLNNEQFF.

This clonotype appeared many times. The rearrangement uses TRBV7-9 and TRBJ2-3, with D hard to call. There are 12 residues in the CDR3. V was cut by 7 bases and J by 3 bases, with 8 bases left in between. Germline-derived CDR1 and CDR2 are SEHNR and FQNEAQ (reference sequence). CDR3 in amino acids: CASTPRTDTQYF. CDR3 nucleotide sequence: TGTGCCAGCACCCCCAGGACAGATACGCAGTATTTT.

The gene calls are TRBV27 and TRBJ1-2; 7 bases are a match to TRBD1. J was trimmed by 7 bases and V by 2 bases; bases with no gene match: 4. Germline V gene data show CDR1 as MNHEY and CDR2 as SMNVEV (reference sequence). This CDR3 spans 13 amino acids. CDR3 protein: CASSLGRDSGYTF. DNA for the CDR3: TGTGCCAGCAGTTTAGGCAGGGACAGTGGCTACACCTTC.

CDR3: CASSQGIQGAYEQYF. CDR3 bases: TGCGCCAGCAGCCAAGGGATACAGGGGGCTTACGAGCAGTACTTC. The chain carries TRBV4-1 and TRBJ2-7; TRBD1 aligns across 9 bases. The CDR3 totals 15 residues. The V segment lost 1 base and the J segment 4 bases; nucleotides outside the gene matches: 5. The germline CDR1 and CDR2 sequences are MGHRA and YSYEKL.

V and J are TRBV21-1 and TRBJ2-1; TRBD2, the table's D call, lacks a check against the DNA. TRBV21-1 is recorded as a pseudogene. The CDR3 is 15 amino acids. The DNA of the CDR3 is TGTGCCAGCGCGGCGGGGCTAGCGGGACGATATGAGCAGTTCTTC. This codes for CASAAGLAGRYEQFF.

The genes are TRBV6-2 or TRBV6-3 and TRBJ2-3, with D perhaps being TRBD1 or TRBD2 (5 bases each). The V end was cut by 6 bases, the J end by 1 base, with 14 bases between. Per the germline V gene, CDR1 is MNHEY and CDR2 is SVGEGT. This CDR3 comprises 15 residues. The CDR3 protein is CASSTGTYGTDTQYF. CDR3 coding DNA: TGTGCCAGCAGCACCGGGACCTACGGCACAGATACGCAGTATTTT.

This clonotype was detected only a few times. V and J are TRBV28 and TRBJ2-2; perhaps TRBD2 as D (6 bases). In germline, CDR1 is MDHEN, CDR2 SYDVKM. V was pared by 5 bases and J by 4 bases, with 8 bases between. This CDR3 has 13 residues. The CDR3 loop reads CASSMRGTGELFF. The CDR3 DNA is TGTGCCAGCAGTATGCGGGGCACCGGGGAGCTGTTTTTT.